This T cell receptor beta chain was recorded in a study of blood T cells in healthy people across ages (dated by TCRdb to 2013 to 2016). Turning to the overall study: In model experiments, template switching captured about one uniquely barcoded TCR beta cDNA molecule for every two T cells. To track age-related changes in TCR beta repertoire diversity, the study relied on deep sequencing normalized with unique cDNA molecular identifiers. The donors were split into four age groups: young (average 16 years), middle-aged (roughly 42), aged (approximately 60) and long-lived (about 74). To avoid experimental bias, donors of different ages were spread randomly across the sequencing lanes. Using the same blood draw, the study looked at two additional independent replicas of 1 million unique cDNA reads for two donors, one aged 18 to 29 and the other aged 80 or older. Broader findings and caveats from the paper: Compared with the aged group, more naive CD4+ T cells, fewer expanded clones and increased TCR diversity were shown by the long-lived group, suggesting age selection. As age increased, observed TCR beta diversity per million T cells dropped in a roughly linear way, and a significant reduction was already evident by age about 36. The percentage of naive T cells measured by flow cytometry correlated strongly with observed TCR beta diversity. Conclusive comparison of naive and antigen-experienced compartments was prevented by the profiling of bulk unsorted PBMCs. Because the CMV infection status of the donors was unknown, age-related changes in expanded clonotypes may potentially have been confounded. Estimates of total diversity based on one million sequenced T cells were considered lower bounds and underestimates.

The 35 to 40 donors, aged about 6 to 95 years, were systemically healthy Caucasian individuals from Russia. Approximately 9 milliliters of peripheral blood were collected from each donor into EDTA-treated Vacutainer tubes. Ficoll-Paque density-gradient centrifugation was used to isolate PBMCs, with at least 7 million obtained per sample. Total RNA, at least 5 micrograms per sample, was extracted from PBMCs with Trizol reagent. For every donor, an aliquot of PBMCs went through flow cytometry to measure the percentages of naive CD45RAhigh/CD27high T cells. The CDR3, cysteine through phenylalanine, is 13 amino acids long. The entry retains the CDR3 DNA only, 39 bases that are in frame from base 1. The V and J ends are trimmed by 6 bases and 0 bases, leaving 8 bases between them. CDR1 and CDR2 were assigned from the germline V gene as MDHEN and SYDVKM. The sample holds a few counts of this clonotype. No cognate antigen has been identified for it. No clone much larger than this one lies a single base away; base qualities are absent.

Libraries were prepared through 5' RACE. TCRdb records Illumina HiSeq 2500 as the sequencer. A second PCR of about 6 to 11 cycles was performed with a sample-barcoded 5' primer and a J-beta primer mix. Each TCR beta cDNA molecule received a unique molecular identifier from a template-switch 5' adaptor carrying 12 random nucleotides. At least 2.5 million CDR3-containing paired-end reads were obtained from each sample. First-strand cDNA was synthesized from all RNA with the Mint cDNA synthesis kit, primed by a TRBC-specific oligonucleotide. All cDNA was treated with uracil-DNA glycosylase and then went through a first 18-cycle PCR with the universal primers M1SS and BC2_uni_R. The paper's processing steps were these. Normalization of each sample was performed by random selection of 1 million high-quality reads, each carrying a distinct molecular identifier. Instead of being binned into consensus sequences, reads with shared molecular identifiers were discarded. MiTCR, set to a Q25 quality threshold and the strictest error-elimination algorithm, was used for CDR3 identification, clonotype clustering and error correction. A nonparametric unseen species model using Euler transformation provided a lower-bound estimate of total TCR beta diversity. The public reads were quality trimmed at Q25 with fastp and then assembled into clones with MiXCR by TCRdb, keeping productive beta chains. One record per CDR3 amino acid sequence lists the most common genes and DNA. The authors' filters were not applied to this entry. In this sample the table shows about 730,000 distinct CDR3 sequences, around 46% of which occur a single time. 20% to 25% of the sample goes to the ten largest clones.

The V gene is TRBV28 and the J gene is TRBJ2-5; no D gene is confidently identified. The source material was blood. The TCR sequence derives from a woman aged 60-70 years in good health. The nucleotide sequence is given as TGTGCCAGCAGCCTACCATACCAAGAGACCCAGTACTTC. It specifies CASSLPYQETQYF.